Described below is a single TCR beta chain sequence and its context. Its antigen remains unknown. These data belong to a study of cytomegalovirus exposure and HLA in healthy donors. Study-wide results and caveats: In a later analysis, HLA-C alleles had the fewest associated TCRs, DRB1 alleles the most. Later, an analysis found that common viral pathogens appeared to be linked with several of the most significant clusters.

Primers included in the PCR were 60 Vbeta and 13 Jbeta primers. Some clones are missing from TCRdb's copy, which holds only in-frame ones; the method was immunoSEQ multiplex PCR. This sample carries 150,000 or so clones, 60% to 80% of them seen once, and the ten largest clones take around 7.1%. With V trimmed by 10 bases and J by 9 bases, 10 bases remained unmatched. CDR1 and CDR2 (germline): MDHEN, SYDVKM. CDR3 length: 13 amino acids. The chain uses TRBV28 and TRBJ2-3; 10 bases line up with TRBD2. This clonotype was obtained from a woman in her 40s in good health and CMV-seropositive. What was sequenced was PBMCs. The CDR3 bases are TGTGCCACCTGGCTAGCGGGGGTGGAGACGCAGTATTTT. This translates into CATWLAGVETQYF.